The 13 T cell receptor beta chains listed next were all sequenced from one sample in a study of metastatic and nonmetastatic thyroid tumors. Each patient came to thyroid surgery without any prior treatment (of any kind). TCRdb ran MiXCR on the PCR reads. The data contain tens of thousands of clones, about a fifth of them singletons. Sample: blood. The receptors derive from a female donor with papillary thyroid cancer or a benign thyroid nodule (not recorded which). Some clones in this sample may be carry-over from other donors' samples.

There are many counts of this clone. This sequence joins TRBV3-1 and TRBJ2-7; TRBD2 matches at 7 bases. The V gene end was trimmed by 5 bases and the J gene end by 3 bases; junction bases not matched to a gene: 16. This CDR3 region has 17 residues. Germline V CDR1 and CDR2: LGHDT, YNNKEL (reference sequence). The CDR3: CASSSTSKAGSFYEQYF. The CDR3 DNA reads TGTGCCAGCAGCTCTACCTCGAAAGCGGGATCCTTCTACGAGCAGTACTTC.

V is TRBV20-1 and J is TRBJ2-7; 8 nucleotides line up with TRBD2. CDR3 size: 15 residues. V lost 7 bases to trimming and J lost 2 bases; unmatched junction nucleotides: 13. CDR1 DFQATT and CDR2 SNEGSKA come from the germline V gene (reference sequence). CDR3 sequence reads: CSDSYQLAAAYEQYF. CDR3 sequence (DNA): TGCAGTGATAGTTATCAACTAGCGGCGGCCTACGAGCAGTACTTC.

This clone was found many times. The V call is TRBV5-6, the J call TRBJ2-7, with 8 bases matching TRBD1. There are 14 residues in the CDR3. Looked up from germline, CDR1 is SGHDT and CDR2 is YYEEEE. The trim removed 2 bases at V and 6 bases at J, leaving 7 bases unmatched. The CDR3 is CASSFDRGVPEQYF. CDR3 nucleotide sequence: TGTGCCAGCAGCTTCGACAGGGGAGTACCCGAGCAGTACTTC.

Many counts were recorded for this clone. The chain is built from TRBV14 and TRBJ2-1; 9 bases are a match to TRBD1. The germline V gene has CDR1 SGHDN and CDR2 FVKESK. V lost 2 bases to trimming and J lost 0 bases; unmatched junction nucleotides: 5. The CDR3 runs 17 residues. CDR3 nucleotides: TGTGCCAGCAGCCAACTACAGGGGGCTGGCTCCTACAATGAGCAGTTCTTC. Translated: CASSQLQGAGSYNEQFF.

By sample share, this clone is medium-sized. The genes are TRBV6-1 and TRBJ1-2, with D unclear. With 3 bases removed from V and 3 bases from J, the gap between germline ends came to 8 bases. The CDR3 runs to 13 residues. Germline V lookup: CDR1 MNHNS, CDR2 SASEGT. The CDR3 spells CASSDGVDYGYTF. CDR3 nucleotide sequence: TGTGCCAGCAGTGATGGGGTAGACTATGGCTACACCTTC.

This clone was detected many times. V and J are TRBV7-9 and TRBJ1-2, with D perhaps matching TRBD1 (5 bases). Between the trimmed V and J ends, which lost 5 bases and 12 bases, there was a span of 16 bases. The CDR3 sequence is 12 residues long. Germline loops: CDR1 SEHNR, CDR2 FQNEAQ (reference sequence). CDR3 sequence: CASSLQGLSHTF. CDR3 in DNA: TGTGCCAGCAGCCTCCAGGGATTGAGCCACACCTTC.

This clone occurred many times. The V gene is TRBV5-4, the J gene TRBJ2-7; D is unresolved. This CDR3 has 12 residues. Per the germline V gene, CDR1 is SGHNT and CDR2 is YYREEE (reference sequence). V was pared by 2 bases and J by 2 bases, with 5 bases between. The CDR3 sequence: CASSLDTYEQYF. CDR3 DNA sequence: TGTGCCAGCAGCTTAGACACCTACGAGCAGTACTTC.

This clone was counted a few times. J is TRBJ2-1 and V is TRBV6-2 or TRBV6-3, with TRBD1 as a possible D gene (6 bases). The CDR3 covers 15 residues. CDR1 is MNHEY, CDR2 SVGEGT, per germline. The ends were cut back, 5 bases at V and 4 bases at J, with 15 bases in the middle. The chain's CDR3 is CASSNPGTLYNEQFF. For the CDR3, the DNA is TGTGCCAGCAGTAATCCCGGGACACTTTACAATGAGCAGTTCTTC.

On this clone itself: A junction end diverges from the germline sequence, so it may reflect a read error. This chain links TRBV28 with TRBJ1-2; possibly TRBD1 for D (6 bases). The CDR3 extends over 15 amino acids. Germline lookup yields CDR1 MDHEN and CDR2 SYDVKM. CDR3 amino acids: CASSSGTRANYAYTF. The CDR3 bases are TGTGCCAGTAGTTCCGGGACAAGGGCTAACTATGCCTACACCTTC.

In regard to this clone: A much larger clonotype is one base distant, so this may be a read error. The V call is TRBV9, the J call TRBJ2-5; 7 nucleotides agree with TRBD2. Germline V lookup: CDR1 SGDLS, CDR2 YYNGEE. V lost 3 bases and J lost 1; bases outside the gene matches: 9. The CDR3 extends over 16 amino acids. The CDR3 loop reads CASSDSASGSQETQYF. DNA for the CDR3: TGTGCCAGCAGCGACTCTGCTAGCGGCAGCCAAGAGACCCAGTACTTC.

The table lists this clone with many counts. The same CDR3 arises from other DNA sequences in this sample as well. The genes are TRBV19 and TRBJ2-6; D not resolved. V lost 7 bases and J 2 bases, leaving 6 bases between the germline ends. The V gene's germline CDR1 is LNHDA and CDR2 SQIVND (reference sequence). This CDR3 contains 13 residues. CDR3 sequence reads: CASKSPGANVLTF. In DNA form, the CDR3 reads TGTGCCAGTAAATCCCCTGGGGCCAACGTCCTGACTTTC.

The chain has TRBV3-1 and TRBJ2-2; the match to TRBD2 covers 15 bases. The V segment lost 4 bases and the J segment 2 bases; nucleotides outside the gene matches: 11. The CDR3 runs to 20 residues. Germline CDR1 and CDR2: LGHDT and YNNKEL (reference sequence). The CDR3 nucleotides read TGTGCCAGCAGCCCCGGACTAGCGGGGGGGATCGTCGTTAACACCGGGGAGCTGTTTTTT. Translation: CASSPGLAGGIVVNTGELFF.

This clone has a handful of counts. The gene calls are TRBV5-4 and TRBJ1-2; D is possibly TRBD1 (5 bases). Per the germline V gene, CDR1 is SGHNT and CDR2 is YYREEE (reference sequence). The CDR3 runs 13 residues. The V and J ends lost 0 bases and 6 bases respectively, with 9 bases between them. The CDR3 DNA is TGTGCCAGCAGCTTGGAGTGGGGGAATGGCTACACCTTC. Protein: CASSLEWGNGYTF.